This entry concerns a single T cell receptor beta chain. Its antigen is not known. Amplification used 60 Vbeta primers and 13 Jbeta primers. TCRdb keeps only in-frame clones here, not all; method: immunoSEQ multiplex PCR. In the table there are roughly 110,000 clones, over 80% of which are singletons. The germline gives CDR1 SGHTA, CDR2 FQGTGA. Trimming removed 2 bases at V and 6 bases at J, with 9 bases between. The CDR3 length is 13 residues. The data were obtained in a study of cytomegalovirus exposure and HLA in healthy donors. Overall study findings and caveats: Approximately 17,000 TCR beta sequences were associated with HLA alleles at 0.05 false discovery rate in a later analysis. In a later analysis, an Asian-associated ancestry cluster reportedly showed fewer N-insertions than the 666-donor mean. Later examination showed HLA-associated TCR beta chains had greater clonal expansion than equally common others. Accurate prediction of most subjects' HLA-A and HLA-B alleles from TCR beta sequences was reported.

The specimen was PBMCs. The sequence came from a man aged 25 to 40 in good health and CMV-seropositive. This sequence joins TRBV7-3 and TRBJ2-3; no clear D gene. The CDR3 is CASSLDSGDTQYF. CDR3 bases: TGTGCCAGCAGCTTAGACTCCGGGGATACGCAGTATTTT.